Listed here are 17 T cell receptor beta chains from one sample, sequenced in a study of neurological immune-mediated disorders. TCRdb ran MiXCR on the 5' RACE reads and lists one entry per CDR3 protein. This table has tens of thousands of distinct CDR3 sequences, 3% to 4.5% appearing once. Source material: PBMCs. These receptors were collected from a woman between 50 and 59 years old with multiple sclerosis.

This clonotype was recorded at least ten times. The CDR3 loop is CASRILAGAMETQYF. The CDR3 bases are TGTGCCAGCAGGATACTAGCGGGGGCGATGGAGACCCAGTACTTC. The chain joins TRBV7-9 to TRBJ2-5, with 11 bases lining up with TRBD2. This CDR3 has 15 amino acids. Losses at the gene ends were 6 bases for V and 5 bases for J; bases not matched to a gene: 8. The germline V gene has CDR1 SEHNR and CDR2 FQNEAQ (reference sequence).

A remark on this clonotype: This may be a read error: a much more frequent sequence differs by one nucleotide. The conserved phenylalanine or tryptophan is not found at the CDR3 terminus, so this likely reflects a read error. This chain connects TRBV3-1 to TRBJ2-7; D is uncertain. V was shortened by 6 bases and J by 0 bases, with 6 bases between the two germline ends. The CDR3 runs 12 residues. Germline CDR1 and CDR2: LGHDT and YNNKEL (reference sequence). CDR3 in amino acids: CASRSYSYEQYC. CDR3 bases: TGTGCCAGCAGGTCATACTCCTACGAGCAGTACTGC.

This clonotype was seen repeatedly, ten times or more. CDR3: CASSQGWTQYNEQFF. DNA of the CDR3: TGTGCCAGCAGCCAAGGTTGGACTCAATACAATGAGCAGTTCTTC. The chain carries TRBV14 and TRBJ2-1; TRBD2 might be the D (5 bases). Germline loops: CDR1 SGHDN, CDR2 FVKESK. The CDR3 has 15 residues. V was trimmed by 1 base and J by 4 bases, leaving 11 bases between them.

This clonotype was observed at least ten times. The chain has TRBV5-1 and TRBJ1-1, with D possibly TRBD1 on 6 matching bases. Germline V gives CDR1 SGHRS, CDR2 YFSETQ. The CDR3 extends over 15 amino acids. The V gene lost 3 bases and the J gene lost 2 bases, with 14 bases spanning the gap. In DNA form, the CDR3 reads TGCGCCAGCAGCTCCGTGGACAGACCAAACACTGAAGCTTTCTTT. Protein product: CASSSVDRPNTEAFF.

This clonotype came up a few times. The chain combines TRBV5-1 with TRBJ2-2; D unresolved. CDR1 and CDR2 (germline): SGHRS, YFSETQ. Trimming stripped 5 bases from V and 5 bases from J, with 10 bases between. CDR3 length: 13 residues. The DNA of the CDR3 is TGCGCCAGCAGTGATCAGCAGACCGGGGAGCTGTTTTTT. It codes for CASSDQQTGELFF.

A word on this clonotype: A much larger clone differs from this one at a single base, so this may be a read error. The chain combines TRBV10-3 with TRBJ2-7, with 12 bases identical to TRBD1. Trimming took 7 bases from V and 5 from J; bases not matched to a gene: 6. This CDR3 comprises 14 residues. The germline V gene encodes CDR1 ENHRY and CDR2 SYGVKD. CDR3 sequence: CAIIWGQGANEQYF. As DNA, the CDR3 is TGTGCCATCATCTGGGGACAGGGGGCTAACGAGCAGTACTTC.

The V and J genes are TRBV6-2 or TRBV6-3 and TRBJ2-1; the D is unclear. The CDR3 extends over 15 amino acids. Germline assignment: CDR1 MNHEY and CDR2 SVGEGT. The V gene lost 7 bases and the J gene lost 7 bases, with 20 bases spanning the gap. DNA for the CDR3: TGTGCCAGCATTATGGCCCGAAAGGGCGGTAATGAGCAGTTCTTC. It specifies CASIMARKGGNEQFF.

This clonotype was recorded many times. The chain joins TRBV12-3 or TRBV12-4 to TRBJ2-5; D is unresolved. CDR3 length: 14 amino acids. V was shortened by 5 bases and J by 7 bases, with 17 bases between the two germline ends. The CDR3 loop is CASSPLQPVGTQYF. The DNA of the CDR3 is TGTGCCAGCAGTCCCCTACAGCCCGTCGGGACCCAGTACTTC.

This clonotype was seen at least ten times. The chain employs TRBV5-1 and TRBJ1-3; D unresolved. V was shortened by 3 bases and J by 5 bases, with 15 bases between the two germline ends. Germline lookup yields CDR1 SGHRS and CDR2 YFSETQ. The CDR3 consists of 15 residues. The CDR3 DNA sequence: TGCGCCAGCAGCTCCGACGGCCTTGTCAGAAACACCATATATTTT. It yields the protein CASSSDGLVRNTIYF.

This clonotype was counted ten times or more. This sequence joins TRBV7-9 and TRBJ1-2; the D is unclear. The germline V gene encodes CDR1 SEHNR and CDR2 FQNEAQ (reference sequence). This CDR3 region has 14 residues. V was pared by 6 bases and J by 3 bases, with 14 bases between. The CDR3 sequence is CASRKREADYGYTF. The CDR3 bases are TGTGCCAGCAGAAAGAGGGAGGCGGACTATGGCTACACCTTC.

This clonotype has at least ten counts. The V and J genes are TRBV10-3 and TRBJ2-3; D is unresolved. V was cut by 4 bases and J by 5 bases, with 13 bases left in between. The CDR3 contains 14 residues. Germline V lookup: CDR1 ENHRY, CDR2 SYGVKD. CDR3 region: CAISGSSSGDTQYF. CDR3 DNA sequence: TGTGCCATCAGTGGATCGTCGTCGGGAGATACGCAGTATTTT.

This clonotype has at least ten counts. This chain connects TRBV12-3 or TRBV12-4 to TRBJ2-2, with D tentatively TRBD1 (6 bases). Trimming stripped 7 bases from V and 2 bases from J, with 17 bases between. The CDR3 has 16 amino acids. CDR3 coding DNA: TGTGCCAGCACCCCTATTGACAGGCGAAACACCGGGGAGCTGTTTTTT. Protein sequence: CASTPIDRRNTGELFF.

This clonotype showed up many times. J is TRBJ1-6 and V is TRBV10-3, with D possibly matching TRBD1 (5 bases). The V end was cut by 3 bases, the J end by 6 bases, with 9 bases between. This CDR3 has 14 residues. Germline CDR1 ENHRY, CDR2 SYGVKD. The CDR3 nucleotides read TGTGCCATCAGTGAAGACAGATCTAATTCACCCCTCCACTTT. It yields the protein CAISEDRSNSPLHF.

This clonotype was seen ten or more times. The rearrangement joins TRBV6-5 to TRBJ2-1; possible D gene TRBD1, 5 bases. The germline V gene encodes CDR1 MNHEY and CDR2 SVGAGI. The CDR3 sequence is 14 residues long. Trimming shortened V by 2 bases and J by 4 bases, and 9 bases separated the two germline ends. The CDR3 spells CASSYRAGYNEQFF. CDR3 sequence (DNA): TGTGCCAGCAGTTACAGGGCAGGGTACAATGAGCAGTTCTTC.

This clonotype came up many times. A junction end diverges from the germline sequence, so it may reflect a read error. The genes are TRBV7-7 and TRBJ2-1; D is unresolved. CDR3 size: 15 residues. From germline, CDR1 is SSHAT and CDR2 FNYEAQ (reference sequence). CDR3 DNA: TGTGCTAGCAGCTTAGCTGTTCTTCCCTACAATGAGCAGTTCTTC. The encoded protein is CASSLAVLPYNEQFF.

There are many counts of this clonotype. The genes are TRBV15 and TRBJ1-1; 7 bases are a match to TRBD1. Germline lookup yields CDR1 LNHNV and CDR2 YYDKDF (reference sequence). V gave up 1 base and J gave up 11 bases; unmatched junction bases: 13. The CDR3 has 15 residues. The CDR3 DNA sequence: TGTGCCACCAGCAGAGGTGGCGGTCAGGGGGGTGGCGCTTTCTTT. Translating gives CATSRGGGQGGGAFF.

Many counts were recorded for this clonotype. This chain connects TRBV5-6 to TRBJ1-6, with a tentative D call TRBD1 (5 bases). In germline, CDR1 is SGHDT, CDR2 YYEEEE. Trimming shortened V by 1 base and J by 0 bases, and 8 bases separated the two germline ends. The CDR3 consists of 16 residues. CDR3 DNA sequence: TGTGCCAGCAGCTTGAGACAGAGCTCCTATAATTCACCCCTCCACTTT. Its translation is CASSLRQSSYNSPLHF.